The subject of this entry is one T cell receptor (beta chain). The source of the sample is a study of blood T cell repertoires in COVID-19. Study in general: Samples of COVID-19 (acute and convalescent) were obtained from the United States, Italy and Spain. The cDNA or gDNA used as material had been derived from T cells, B-cell-depleted T cells, or PBMCs.

Enrolment of Seattle patients took place during active infection, and they were followed longitudinally. Germline CDR1 and CDR2: LGHDT and YNNKEL (reference sequence). The CDR3 contains 16 residues. V was pared by 0 bases and J by 4 bases, with 8 bases of the junction left unmatched. Generated by immunoSEQ multiplex PCR, the TCRdb table keeps only in-frame clones and is missing some. Among about 430,000 clones, around nine tenths were seen once, and the ten largest hold around 0.92%. This sequence joins TRBV3-1 (or the pseudogene TRBV3-2) and TRBJ2-5; 7 positions match TRBD1. The sequenced material came from peripheral blood. This clonotype originated in a man aged 18 to 29 with COVID-19, enrolled during active disease. The CDR3 loop is CASSQDHRGWLETQYF. CDR3 coding DNA: TGTGCCAGCAGCCAAGATCACAGGGGTTGGTTAGAGACCCAGTACTTC.